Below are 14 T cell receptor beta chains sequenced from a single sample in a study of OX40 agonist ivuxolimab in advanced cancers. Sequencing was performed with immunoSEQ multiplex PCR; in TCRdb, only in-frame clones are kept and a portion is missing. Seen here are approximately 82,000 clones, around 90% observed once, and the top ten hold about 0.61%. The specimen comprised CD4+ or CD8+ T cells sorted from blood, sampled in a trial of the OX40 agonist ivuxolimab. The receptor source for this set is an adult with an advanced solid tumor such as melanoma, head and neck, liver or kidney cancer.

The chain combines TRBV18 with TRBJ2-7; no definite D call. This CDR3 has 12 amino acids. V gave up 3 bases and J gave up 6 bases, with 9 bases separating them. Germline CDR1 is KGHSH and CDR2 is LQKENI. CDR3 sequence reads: CASSPIASEQYF. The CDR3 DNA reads TGTGCCAGCTCACCCATCGCGTCCGAGCAGTACTTC.

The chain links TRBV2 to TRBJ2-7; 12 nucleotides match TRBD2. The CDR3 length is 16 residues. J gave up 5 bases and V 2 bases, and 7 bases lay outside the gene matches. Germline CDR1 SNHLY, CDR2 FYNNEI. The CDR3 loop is CASSELTSGSRDEQYF. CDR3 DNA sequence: TGTGCCAGCAGTGAATTGACTAGCGGGAGCAGGGACGAGCAGTACTTC.

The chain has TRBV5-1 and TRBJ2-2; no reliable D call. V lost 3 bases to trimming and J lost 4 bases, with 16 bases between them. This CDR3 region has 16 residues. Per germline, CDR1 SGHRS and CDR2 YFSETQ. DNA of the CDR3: TGCGCCAGCAGCTATTCAGGTGATGCAGGCACCGGGGAGCTGTTTTTT. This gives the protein CASSYSGDAGTGELFF.

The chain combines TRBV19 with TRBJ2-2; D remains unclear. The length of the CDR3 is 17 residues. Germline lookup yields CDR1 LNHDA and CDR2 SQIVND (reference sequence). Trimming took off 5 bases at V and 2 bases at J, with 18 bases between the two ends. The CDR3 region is CASSRGTSFTNTGELFF. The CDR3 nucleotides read TGTGCCAGTAGTCGCGGCACTTCATTTACTAACACCGGGGAGCTGTTTTTT.

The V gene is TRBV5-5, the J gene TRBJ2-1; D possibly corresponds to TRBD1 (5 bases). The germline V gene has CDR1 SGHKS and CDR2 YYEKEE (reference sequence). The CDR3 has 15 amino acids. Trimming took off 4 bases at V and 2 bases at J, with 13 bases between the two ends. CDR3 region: CASSHGTGTYNEQFF. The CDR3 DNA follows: TGTGCCAGCAGCCACGGCACAGGCACCTACAATGAGCAGTTCTTC.

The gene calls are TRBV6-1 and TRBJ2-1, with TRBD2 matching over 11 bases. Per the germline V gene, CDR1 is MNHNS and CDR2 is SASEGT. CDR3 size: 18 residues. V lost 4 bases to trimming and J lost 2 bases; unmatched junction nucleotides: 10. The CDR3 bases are TGTGCCAGCAGTGGTCTAGCGGGGGGCACCTACGCCTACAATGAGCAGTTCTTC. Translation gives CASSGLAGGTYAYNEQFF.

The chain's CDR3 is CASMSLASGNTIYF. DNA for the CDR3: TGTGCCAGCATGAGTCTGGCTTCTGGAAACACCATATATTTT. This chain joins TRBV6-5 and TRBJ1-3; D remains unclear. The CDR3 runs to 14 residues. Between the trimmed V and J ends, which lost 7 bases and 1 base, there was a span of 11 bases. The germline V gene encodes CDR1 MNHEY and CDR2 SVGAGI.

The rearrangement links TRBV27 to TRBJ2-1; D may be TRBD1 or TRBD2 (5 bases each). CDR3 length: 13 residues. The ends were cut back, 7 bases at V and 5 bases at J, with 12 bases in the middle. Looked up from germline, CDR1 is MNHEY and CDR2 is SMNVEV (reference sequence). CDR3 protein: CASKREGNNEQFF. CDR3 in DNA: TGTGCCAGCAAGAGAGAGGGGAACAATGAGCAGTTCTTC.

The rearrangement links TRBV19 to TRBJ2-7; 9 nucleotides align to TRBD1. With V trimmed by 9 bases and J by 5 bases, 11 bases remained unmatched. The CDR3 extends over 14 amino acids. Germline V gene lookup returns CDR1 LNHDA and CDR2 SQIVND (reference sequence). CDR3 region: CASRPGQGFDEQYF. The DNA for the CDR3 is TGTGCCAGCAGACCGGGACAGGGATTTGACGAGCAGTACTTC.

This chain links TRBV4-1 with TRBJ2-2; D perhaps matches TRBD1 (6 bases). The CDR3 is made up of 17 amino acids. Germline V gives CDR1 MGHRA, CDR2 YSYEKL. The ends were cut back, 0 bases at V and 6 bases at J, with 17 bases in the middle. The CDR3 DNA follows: TGCGCCAGCAGCCAAGATCTACAGGGTGATGGTCCCGGGGAGCTGTTTTTT. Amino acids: CASSQDLQGDGPGELFF.

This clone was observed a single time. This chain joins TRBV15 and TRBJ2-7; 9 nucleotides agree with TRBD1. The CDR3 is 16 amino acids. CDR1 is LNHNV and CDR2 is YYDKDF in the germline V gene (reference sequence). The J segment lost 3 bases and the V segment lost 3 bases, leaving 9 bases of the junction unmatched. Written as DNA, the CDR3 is TGTGCCACCAGCAGGTCCTTTGGACAGGGGAACTACGAGCAGTACTTC. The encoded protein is CATSRSFGQGNYEQYF.

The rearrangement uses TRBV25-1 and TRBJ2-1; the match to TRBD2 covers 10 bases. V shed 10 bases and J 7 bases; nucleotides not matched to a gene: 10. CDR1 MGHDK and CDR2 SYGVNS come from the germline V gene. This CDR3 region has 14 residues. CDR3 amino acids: CATWPGTSVNEQFF. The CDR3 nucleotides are TGTGCCACGTGGCCGGGGACTAGCGTGAATGAGCAGTTCTTC.

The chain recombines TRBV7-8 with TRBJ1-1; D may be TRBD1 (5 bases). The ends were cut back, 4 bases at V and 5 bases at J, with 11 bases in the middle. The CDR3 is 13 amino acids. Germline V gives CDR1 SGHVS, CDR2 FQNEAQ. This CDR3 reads CASSSLQGTEAFF. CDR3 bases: TGTGCCAGCAGCTCACTTCAGGGAACTGAAGCTTTCTTT.

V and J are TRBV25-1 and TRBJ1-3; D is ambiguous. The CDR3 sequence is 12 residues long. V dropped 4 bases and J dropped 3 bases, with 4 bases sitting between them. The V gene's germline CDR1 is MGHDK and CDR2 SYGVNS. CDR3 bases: TGTGCCAGCAGTGGTAATGGAAACACCATATATTTT. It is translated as CASSGNGNTIYF.